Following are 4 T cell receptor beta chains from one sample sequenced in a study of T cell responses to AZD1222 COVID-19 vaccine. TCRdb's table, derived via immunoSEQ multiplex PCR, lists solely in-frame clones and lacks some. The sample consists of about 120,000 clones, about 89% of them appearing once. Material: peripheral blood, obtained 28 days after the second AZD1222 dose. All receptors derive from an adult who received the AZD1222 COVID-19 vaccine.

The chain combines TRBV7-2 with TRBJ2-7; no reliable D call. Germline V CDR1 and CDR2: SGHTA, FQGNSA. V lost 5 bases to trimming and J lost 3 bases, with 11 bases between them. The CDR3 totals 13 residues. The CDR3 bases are TGTGCCAGCAGCACTGGACGGAACTACGAGCAGTACTTC. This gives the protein CASSTGRNYEQYF.

CDR3 sequence (DNA): TGTGCCAGCAGCTTCTCTAGCGGGAGGACGAATGAGCAGTTCTTC. Residues: CASSFSSGRTNEQFF. The chain combines TRBV7-2 with TRBJ2-1; 11 positions agree with TRBD2. V shed 3 bases and J 7 bases; nucleotides not matched to a gene: 5. The CDR3 has 15 amino acids. Germline-derived CDR1 and CDR2 are SGHTA and FQGNSA.

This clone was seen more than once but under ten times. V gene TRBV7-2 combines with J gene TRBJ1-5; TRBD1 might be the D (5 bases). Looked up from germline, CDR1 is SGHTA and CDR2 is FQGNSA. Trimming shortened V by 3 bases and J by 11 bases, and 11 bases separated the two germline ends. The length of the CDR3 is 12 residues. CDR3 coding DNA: TGTGCCAGCAGCTTGGGGGTGGGAGCCCAGCATTTT. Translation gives CASSLGVGAQHF.

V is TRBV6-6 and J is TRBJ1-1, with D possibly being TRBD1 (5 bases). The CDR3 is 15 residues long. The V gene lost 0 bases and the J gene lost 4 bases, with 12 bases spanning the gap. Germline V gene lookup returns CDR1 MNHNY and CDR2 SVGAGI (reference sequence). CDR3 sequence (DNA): TGTGCCAGCAGTTACTCGGTTACAGGCGGCACTGAAGCTTTCTTT. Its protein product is CASSYSVTGGTEAFF.